A selection of T cell receptor beta chains follows, all from one sample in a study of blood T cell repertoires in COVID-19. TCRdb's copy holds only in-frame clones and misses some; the assay was immunoSEQ multiplex PCR. The top ten hold under 3.5% of the sample, which has roughly 140,000 clones, 85% to 90% seen once. Specimen: peripheral blood. The origin of the receptors is a woman in her sixties with active COVID-19. CDR3s include the opening cysteine and the closing phenylalanine or tryptophan. Each record gives: V gene, D gene, J gene, CDR3 DNA, CDR3 protein. A D gene is named only where the DNA matches it firmly.

v_gene: TRBV5-6
d_gene: NA
j_gene: TRBJ1-6
CDR3nt: TGTGCCAGCAGCTATGGCCAGCGGGGCGGAAATTCACCCCTCCACTTT
CDR3aa: CASSYGQRGGNSPLHF

v_gene: TRBV6-4
d_gene: TRBD1
j_gene: TRBJ2-3
CDR3nt: TGTGCCAGCCGCCCCCCAGCCGGGACAGGTGCTACAGATACGCAGTATTTT
CDR3aa: CASRPPAGTGATDTQYF

v_gene: TRBV3-1/TRBV3-2
d_gene: TRBD2
j_gene: TRBJ2-3
CDR3nt: TGTGCCAGCAGCCCGACTAGCGGGAGGGCAGATACGCAGTATTTT
CDR3aa: CASSPTSGRADTQYF

v_gene: TRBV28
d_gene: NA
j_gene: TRBJ2-5
CDR3nt: TGTGCCAGCAGTTTAAGGGGGGGATTGGCGGAGACCCAGTACTTC
CDR3aa: CASSLRGGLAETQYF

v_gene: TRBV25-1
d_gene: NA
j_gene: TRBJ2-7
CDR3nt: TGTGCCAGCAGTGATAGCAGGGCCACCTACGAGCAGTACTTC
CDR3aa: CASSDSRATYEQYF

v_gene: TRBV3-1/TRBV3-2
d_gene: NA
j_gene: TRBJ1-1
CDR3nt: TGTGCCAGCAGCACTATTGACACTGAAGCTTTCTTT
CDR3aa: CASSTIDTEAFF

v_gene: TRBV7-8
d_gene: NA
j_gene: TRBJ2-7
CDR3nt: TGTGCCAGCAGCTTAGTTGCTCTGAACTCCGTGTACGAGCAGTACTTC
CDR3aa: CASSLVALNSVYEQYF

v_gene: TRBV4-1
d_gene: NA
j_gene: TRBJ1-2
CDR3nt: TGCGCCAGCAGCCACAGGCCCCGACAGAACTCCATTAACTATGGCTACACCTTC
CDR3aa: CASSHRPRQNSINYGYTF

v_gene: TRBV28
d_gene: NA
j_gene: TRBJ1-1
CDR3nt: TGTGCCAGCACCTGGGGGGACACTGAAGCTTTCTTT
CDR3aa: CASTWGDTEAFF

v_gene: TRBV28
d_gene: TRBD2
j_gene: TRBJ2-5
CDR3nt: TGTGCCAGCAGGGAGGCTAGCGGGTACAGCCAGTACTTC
CDR3aa: CASREASGYSQYF

v_gene: TRBV11-2
d_gene: NA
j_gene: TRBJ2-7
CDR3nt: TGTGCCAGCAGCACGACTAGTTTCTACGAGCAGTACTTC
CDR3aa: CASSTTSFYEQYF

v_gene: TRBV18
d_gene: NA
j_gene: TRBJ1-2
CDR3nt: TGTGCCAGCTCACCTACGGGGGACGGAGGCCTCACCTTC
CDR3aa: CASSPTGDGGLTF

v_gene: TRBV11-2
d_gene: TRBD2
j_gene: TRBJ2-3
CDR3nt: TGTGCCAGCAGCTTAGAGCTAGCGGGAGCCACAGATACGCAGTATTTT
CDR3aa: CASSLELAGATDTQYF

v_gene: TRBV7-2
d_gene: TRBD2
j_gene: TRBJ2-3
CDR3nt: TGTGCCAGCAGCTTTACTAGCGGGAGAGATACGCAGTATTTT
CDR3aa: CASSFTSGRDTQYF

v_gene: TRBV24-1
d_gene: NA
j_gene: TRBJ2-1
CDR3nt: TGTGCCACCAGCCAGTCCTACAATGAGCAGTTCTTC
CDR3aa: CATSQSYNEQFF